The 8 T cell receptor beta chains reported below all come from one sample, sequenced in a study of early stage breast cancer tumors. Data came from immunoSEQ multiplex PCR; TCRdb stores just in-frame clones and leaves some out. Of around 60,000 clones listed, about 74% were seen once; the top ten hold approximately 3.6%. Sequenced sample: blood. The receptors were sampled from a person aged 30 to 40 with breast cancer.

The rearrangement uses TRBV6-5 and TRBJ2-1, with 16 bases identical to TRBD2. CDR3 length: 16 amino acids. V lost 0 bases and J lost 7; bases outside the gene matches: 0. CDR1 and CDR2 (germline): MNHEY, SVGAGI. This CDR3 is CASSYSGLAGGNEQFF. The CDR3 nucleotides are TGTGCCAGCAGTTACTCGGGACTAGCGGGAGGGAATGAGCAGTTCTTC.

CDR3: CASSQVGGADYGYTF. DNA of the CDR3: TGTGCCAGCAGCCAAGTTGGGGGGGCGGACTATGGCTACACCTTC. V usage is TRBV4-2 and J usage is TRBJ1-2, with a tentative D call TRBD1 (6 bases). With 1 base removed from V and 3 bases from J, the gap between germline ends came to 12 bases. The CDR3 covers 15 residues. Germline lookup yields CDR1 LGHNA and CDR2 YNFKEQ.

This chain links TRBV18 with TRBJ2-1; TRBD2 matches 13 bases. The CDR3 totals 14 residues. Germline CDR1 and CDR2: KGHSH and LQKENI. J was trimmed by 8 bases and V by 5 bases; bases with no gene match: 3. The CDR3 sequence is CASSGTSGTDEQFF. In nucleotides, the CDR3 is TGTGCCAGCTCAGGGACTAGCGGGACGGATGAGCAGTTCTTC.

This chain joins TRBV18 and TRBJ1-4, with no clear D. Germline CDR1 and CDR2: KGHSH and LQKENI. Trimming pared 3 bases from V and 8 bases from J, leaving 13 bases between. The CDR3 is 14 residues long. CDR3: CASSPTDWGEKLFF. Here the CDR3 DNA reads TGTGCCAGCTCACCTACCGACTGGGGAGAAAAACTGTTTTTT.

Remarks on this clone: The junction differs from germline at one of its ends, possibly a read error. The V call is TRBV7-7, the J call TRBJ2-5; 9 positions match TRBD2. The CDR3 totals 16 residues. Germline CDR1 reads SSHAT; CDR2 reads FNYEAQ (reference sequence). CDR3 in amino acids: CASSLSGSGRLETQYF. CDR3 nucleotide sequence: TGTGCTAGCAGCTTATCGGGCAGCGGGAGGCTAGAGACCCAGTACTTC.

The chain is built from TRBV29-1 and TRBJ2-3, with TRBD2 as a possible D gene (5 bases). Germline assignment: CDR1 SQVTM and CDR2 ANQGSEA. The CDR3 totals 12 residues. V lost 2 bases, J lost 6 bases, and 9 bases lay in between. The CDR3 DNA sequence: TGCAGCGTTGAAATCCGGGGTGATACGCAGTATTTT. It yields the protein CSVEIRGDTQYF.

This clone was seen only a few times. This sequence joins TRBV2 and TRBJ1-5; a possible D gene is TRBD1 (5 bases). V gave up 7 bases and J gave up 4 bases, with 17 bases separating them. Germline V gene data show CDR1 as SNHLY and CDR2 as FYNNEI. This CDR3 region has 15 residues. CDR3 sequence reads: CASMGGAGSNQPQHF. In DNA, the CDR3 is TGTGCCAGCATGGGAGGGGCAGGGTCTAATCAGCCCCAGCATTTT.

This chain links TRBV29-1 with TRBJ2-3, with 10 positions matching TRBD2. This CDR3 region has 14 residues. The V gene's germline CDR1 is SQVTM and CDR2 ANQGSEA. V dropped 4 bases and J dropped 5; count of bases not matched to a gene: 6. The CDR3 DNA sequence: TGCAGCGTTGTGAGTCTAGCGGGAGTAGATACGCAGTATTTT. It is translated as CSVVSLAGVDTQYF.